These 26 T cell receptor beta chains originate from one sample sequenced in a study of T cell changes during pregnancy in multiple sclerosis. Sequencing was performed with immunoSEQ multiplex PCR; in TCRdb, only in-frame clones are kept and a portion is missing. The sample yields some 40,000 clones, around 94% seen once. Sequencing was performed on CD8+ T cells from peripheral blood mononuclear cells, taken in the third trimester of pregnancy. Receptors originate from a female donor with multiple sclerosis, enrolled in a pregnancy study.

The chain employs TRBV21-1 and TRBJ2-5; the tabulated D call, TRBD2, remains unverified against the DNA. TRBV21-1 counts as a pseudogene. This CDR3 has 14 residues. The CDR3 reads CASSKFAGGETQYF. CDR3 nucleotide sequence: TGTGCCAGCAGCAAATTTGCGGGGGGCGAGACCCAGTACTTC.

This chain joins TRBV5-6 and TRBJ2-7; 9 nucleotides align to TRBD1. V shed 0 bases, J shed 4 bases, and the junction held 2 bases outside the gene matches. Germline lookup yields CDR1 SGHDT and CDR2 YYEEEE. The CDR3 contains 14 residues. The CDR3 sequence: CASSLGTGVYEQYF. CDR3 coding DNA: TGTGCCAGCAGCTTGGGGACAGGGGTTTACGAGCAGTACTTC.

The CDR3, as DNA: TGTGCCAGCAGTGAAGGGGGAGAGCGGGGGTCAGACGAGCAGTACTTC. This sequence encodes CASSEGGERGSDEQYF. The chain joins TRBV6-1 to TRBJ2-7, with TRBD2 matching over 8 bases. Trimming took 1 base from V and 5 from J; bases not matched to a gene: 10. This CDR3 is built from 16 residues. From germline, CDR1 is MNHNS and CDR2 SASEGT.

CDR3 residues: CASSYSEHEKLFF. The CDR3, as DNA: TGTGCCAGCAGTTACTCCGAACACGAAAAACTGTTTTTT. This sequence joins TRBV6-5 and TRBJ1-4; D unresolved. The germline V gene has CDR1 MNHEY and CDR2 SVGAGI. The CDR3 extends over 13 amino acids. Trimming pared 0 bases from V and 8 bases from J, leaving 7 bases between.

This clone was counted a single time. CDR3 sequence (DNA): TGTGCCAGCAGTTTAGCCCCCAGGGGGCGCGACACTGAAGCTTTCTTT. Translated: CASSLAPRGRDTEAFF. The J gene is TRBJ1-1, the V gene TRBV27; 8 bases are shared with TRBD1. This CDR3 comprises 16 residues. V shed 2 bases, J shed 3 bases, and the junction held 8 bases outside the gene matches. Germline CDR1 reads MNHEY; CDR2 reads SMNVEV (reference sequence).

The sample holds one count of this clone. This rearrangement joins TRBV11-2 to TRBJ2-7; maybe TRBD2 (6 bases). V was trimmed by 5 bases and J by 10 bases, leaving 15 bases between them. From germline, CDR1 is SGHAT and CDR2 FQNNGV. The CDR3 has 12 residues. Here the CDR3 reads CASSAGNQGQYF. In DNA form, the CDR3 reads TGTGCCAGCAGCGCGGGGAACCAGGGCCAGTACTTC.

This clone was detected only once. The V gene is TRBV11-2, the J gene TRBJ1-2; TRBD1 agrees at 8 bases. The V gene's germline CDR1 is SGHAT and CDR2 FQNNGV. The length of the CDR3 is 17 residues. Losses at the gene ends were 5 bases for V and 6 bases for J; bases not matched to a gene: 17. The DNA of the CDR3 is TGTGCCAGCAGCCTGGCGGACAGGGCAAGGCCAGAGGATGGCTACACCTTC. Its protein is CASSLADRARPEDGYTF.

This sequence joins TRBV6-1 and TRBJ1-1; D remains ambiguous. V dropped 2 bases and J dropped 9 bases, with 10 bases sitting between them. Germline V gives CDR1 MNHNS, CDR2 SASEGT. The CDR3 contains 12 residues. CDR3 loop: CASSESWAKAFF. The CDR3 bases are TGTGCCAGCAGTGAATCCTGGGCCAAAGCTTTCTTT.

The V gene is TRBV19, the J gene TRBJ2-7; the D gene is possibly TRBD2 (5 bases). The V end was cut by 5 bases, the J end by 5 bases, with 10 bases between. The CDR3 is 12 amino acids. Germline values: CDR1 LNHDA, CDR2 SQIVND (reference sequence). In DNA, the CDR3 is TGTGCCAGTAGTCCGGGAATCAACGAGCAGTACTTC. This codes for CASSPGINEQYF.

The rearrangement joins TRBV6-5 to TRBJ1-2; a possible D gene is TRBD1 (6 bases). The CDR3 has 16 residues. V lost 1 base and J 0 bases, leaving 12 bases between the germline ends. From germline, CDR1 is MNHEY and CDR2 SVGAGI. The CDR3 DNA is TGTGCCAGCAGTTACTTAGGGACACTCCCTAACTATGGCTACACCTTC. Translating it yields CASSYLGTLPNYGYTF.

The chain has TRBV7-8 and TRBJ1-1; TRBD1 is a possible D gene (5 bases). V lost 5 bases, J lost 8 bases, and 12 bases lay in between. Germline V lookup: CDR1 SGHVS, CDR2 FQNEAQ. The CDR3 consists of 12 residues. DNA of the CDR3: TGTGCCAGCAGCCCGCGGGACGGAGAAGCTTTCTTT. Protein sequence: CASSPRDGEAFF. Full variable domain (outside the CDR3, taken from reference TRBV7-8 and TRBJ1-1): GAGVSQSPRYKVAKRGQDVALRCDPISGHVSLFWYQQALGQGPEFLTYFQNEAQLDKSGLPSDRFFAERPEGSVSTLKIQRTQQEDSAVYLCASSPRDGEAFFGQGTRLTVV.

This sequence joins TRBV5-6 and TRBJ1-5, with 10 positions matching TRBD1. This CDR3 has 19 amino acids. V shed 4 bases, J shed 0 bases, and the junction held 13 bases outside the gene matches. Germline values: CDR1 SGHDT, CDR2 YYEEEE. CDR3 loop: CASSHGAGQGSHSNQPQHF. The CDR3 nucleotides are TGTGCCAGCAGCCATGGGGCGGGACAGGGGAGTCATAGCAATCAGCCCCAGCATTTT.

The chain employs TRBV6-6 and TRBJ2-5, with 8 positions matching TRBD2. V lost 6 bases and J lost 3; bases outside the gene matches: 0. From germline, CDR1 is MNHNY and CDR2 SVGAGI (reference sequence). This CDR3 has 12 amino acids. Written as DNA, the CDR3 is TGTGCCAGCAGAGCGGGGGAAGAGACCCAGTACTTC. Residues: CASRAGEETQYF.

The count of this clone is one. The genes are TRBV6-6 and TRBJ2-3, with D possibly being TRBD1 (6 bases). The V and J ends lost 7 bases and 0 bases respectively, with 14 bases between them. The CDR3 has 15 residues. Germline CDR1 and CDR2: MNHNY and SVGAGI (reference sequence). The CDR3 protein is CASIMADSSTDTQYF. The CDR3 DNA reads TGTGCCAGCATCATGGCGGACAGCAGCACAGATACGCAGTATTTT.

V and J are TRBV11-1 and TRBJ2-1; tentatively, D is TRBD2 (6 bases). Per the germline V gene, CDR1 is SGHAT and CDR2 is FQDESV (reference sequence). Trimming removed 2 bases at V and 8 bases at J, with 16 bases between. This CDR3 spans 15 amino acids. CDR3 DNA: TGTGCCAGCAGCTTACGGATGTCGGGGGAGGATGAGCAGTTCTTC. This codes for CASSLRMSGEDEQFF.

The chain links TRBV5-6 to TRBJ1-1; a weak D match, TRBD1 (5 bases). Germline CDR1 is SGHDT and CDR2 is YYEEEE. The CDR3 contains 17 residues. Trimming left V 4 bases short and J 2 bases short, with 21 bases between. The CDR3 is CASSAITGVVLNTEAFF. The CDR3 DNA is TGTGCCAGCAGCGCTATAACAGGCGTCGTTTTAAACACTGAAGCTTTCTTT.

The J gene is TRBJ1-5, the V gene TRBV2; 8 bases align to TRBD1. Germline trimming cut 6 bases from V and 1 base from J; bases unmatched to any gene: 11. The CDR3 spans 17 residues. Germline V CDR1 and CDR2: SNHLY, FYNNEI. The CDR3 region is CASRKGQGHSSNQPQHF. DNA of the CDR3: TGTGCCAGCAGGAAAGGACAGGGCCACTCAAGCAATCAGCCCCAGCATTTT. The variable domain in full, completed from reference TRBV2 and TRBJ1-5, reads EPEVTQTPSHQVTQMGQEVILRCVPISNHLYFYWYRQILGQKVEFLVSFYNNEISEKSEIFDDQFSVERPDGSNFTLKIRSTKLEDSAMYFCASRKGQGHSSNQPQHFGDGTRLSIL.

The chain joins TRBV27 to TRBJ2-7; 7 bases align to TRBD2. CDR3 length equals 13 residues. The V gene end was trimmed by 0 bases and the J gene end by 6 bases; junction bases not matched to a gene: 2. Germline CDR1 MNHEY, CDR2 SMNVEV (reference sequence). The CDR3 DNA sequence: TGTGCCAGCAGTTTATCAGCGGGATTCGAGCAGTACTTC. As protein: CASSLSAGFEQYF.

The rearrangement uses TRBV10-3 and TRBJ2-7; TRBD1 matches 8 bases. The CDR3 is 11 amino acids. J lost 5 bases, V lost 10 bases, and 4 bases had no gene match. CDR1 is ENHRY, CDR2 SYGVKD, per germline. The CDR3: CATTGGDEQYF. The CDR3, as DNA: TGTGCCACCACAGGGGGAGACGAGCAGTACTTC.

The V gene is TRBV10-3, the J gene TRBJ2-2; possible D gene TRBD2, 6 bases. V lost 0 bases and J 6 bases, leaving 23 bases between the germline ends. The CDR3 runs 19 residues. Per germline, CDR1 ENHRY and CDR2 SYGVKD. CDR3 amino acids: CAISESLSLGEVRPGELFF. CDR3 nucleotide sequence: TGTGCCATCAGTGAGTCGTTAAGTTTGGGGGAGGTCCGTCCCGGGGAGCTGTTTTTT.

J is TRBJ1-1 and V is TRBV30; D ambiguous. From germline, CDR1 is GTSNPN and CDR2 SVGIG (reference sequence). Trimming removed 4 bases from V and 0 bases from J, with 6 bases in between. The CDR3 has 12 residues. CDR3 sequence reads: CAWNDMNTEAFF. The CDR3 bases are TGTGCCTGGAATGACATGAACACTGAAGCTTTCTTT.

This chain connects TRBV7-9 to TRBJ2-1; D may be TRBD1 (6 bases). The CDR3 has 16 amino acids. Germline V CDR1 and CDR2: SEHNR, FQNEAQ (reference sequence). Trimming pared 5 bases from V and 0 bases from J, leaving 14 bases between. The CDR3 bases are TGTGCCAGCAGCCCCACAGGGTATAGCTCCTACAATGAGCAGTTCTTC. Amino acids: CASSPTGYSSYNEQFF.

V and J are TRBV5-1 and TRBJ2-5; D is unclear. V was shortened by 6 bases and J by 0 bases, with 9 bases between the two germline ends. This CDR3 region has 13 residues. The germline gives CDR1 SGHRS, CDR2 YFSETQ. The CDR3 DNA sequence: TGCGCCAGCAACAGCCTGTACCAAGAGACCCAGTACTTC. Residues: CASNSLYQETQYF.

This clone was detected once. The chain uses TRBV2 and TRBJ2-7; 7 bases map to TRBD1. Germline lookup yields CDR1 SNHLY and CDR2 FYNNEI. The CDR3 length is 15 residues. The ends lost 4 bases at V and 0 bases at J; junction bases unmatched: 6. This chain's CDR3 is CASSVPGTVSYEQYF. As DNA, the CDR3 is TGTGCCAGCAGTGTTCCGGGGACAGTCTCCTACGAGCAGTACTTC.

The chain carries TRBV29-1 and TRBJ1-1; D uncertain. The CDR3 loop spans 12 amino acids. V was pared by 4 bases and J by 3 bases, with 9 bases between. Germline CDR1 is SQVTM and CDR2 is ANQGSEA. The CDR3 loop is CSVVRQDTEAFF. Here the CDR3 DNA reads TGCAGCGTTGTTCGGCAGGACACTGAAGCTTTCTTT.

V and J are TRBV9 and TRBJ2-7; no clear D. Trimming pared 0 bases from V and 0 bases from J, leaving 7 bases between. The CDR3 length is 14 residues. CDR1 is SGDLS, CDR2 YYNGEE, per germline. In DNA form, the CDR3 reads TGTGCCAGCAGCGTAGGTATCTCCTCCTACGAGCAGTACTTC. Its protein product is CASSVGISSYEQYF.